Listed below are T cell receptor beta chains from one sample, sequenced in a study of cytomegalovirus exposure and HLA in healthy donors. Here immunoSEQ multiplex PCR was the method, and the copy in TCRdb shows in-frame clones only, minus some. The repertoire has about 130,000 clones, 70% to 80% of them found once; the top ten carry 6.5%. Specimen: PBMCs. These receptors were obtained from a man aged 35 to 55 in good health and CMV-seropositive. The CDR3 runs from the conserved cysteine through the conserved F or W. The D gene is left open where the match is weak. The listing skips clone size in some rows; elsewhere it reads once, few, many or a size class.

clone_size: .
v_call: TRBV19
j_call: TRBJ2-1
d_call: TRBD2
cdr3_aa: CASSVRGSSYNEQFF
cdr3_nt: TGTGCCAGTAGTGTGCGCGGGAGCTCCTACAATGAGCAGTTCTTC

clone_size: .
v_call: TRBV11-2
j_call: TRBJ2-7
d_call: TRBD2
cdr3_aa: CASSLRLAGSREQYF
cdr3_nt: TGTGCCAGCAGCTTAAGGTTAGCGGGGTCTCGGGAGCAGTACTTC

clone_size: .
v_call: TRBV6-1
j_call: TRBJ1-1
d_call: TRBD1
cdr3_aa: CASSAGTAAGGNTEAFF
cdr3_nt: TGTGCCAGCAGTGCCGGGACAGCCGCAGGTGGGAACACTGAAGCTTTCTTT

clone_size: .
v_call: TRBV7-3
j_call: TRBJ2-5
d_call: TRBD1
cdr3_aa: CASSLGAGGGETQYF
cdr3_nt: TGTGCCAGCAGCTTAGGCGCAGGGGGCGGGGAGACCCAGTACTTC

clone_size: .
v_call: TRBV5-8
j_call: TRBJ1-5
d_call: .
cdr3_aa: CASSYRLQMGEPQHF
cdr3_nt: TGTGCCAGCAGTTACCGACTACAAATGGGTGAGCCCCAGCATTTT

clone_size: .
v_call: TRBV10-2
j_call: TRBJ2-7
d_call: TRBD1
cdr3_aa: CASSLPGQGSREQYF
cdr3_nt: TGCGCCAGCAGCCTTCCGGGACAGGGATCGAGAGAGCAGTACTTC

clone_size: .
v_call: TRBV6-6
j_call: TRBJ1-2
d_call: .
cdr3_aa: CAHFRGSDGYTF
cdr3_nt: TGTGCCCACTTTAGGGGATCGGATGGCTACACCTTC

clone_size: .
v_call: TRBV28
j_call: TRBJ1-1
d_call: TRBD1
cdr3_aa: CASSLLGQGVGDTEAFF
cdr3_nt: TGTGCCAGCAGTTTATTGGGACAGGGGGTAGGCGACACTGAAGCTTTCTTT

clone_size: .
v_call: TRBV7-3
j_call: TRBJ2-1
d_call: TRBD1
cdr3_aa: CASSLIQGESSYNEQFF
cdr3_nt: TGTGCCAGCAGCTTGATCCAGGGGGAAAGCTCCTACAATGAGCAGTTCTTC

clone_size: few
v_call: TRBV27
j_call: TRBJ2-1
d_call: .
cdr3_aa: CASSQLVAHEQFF
cdr3_nt: TGTGCCAGCAGCCAACTAGTTGCCCATGAGCAGTTCTTC

clone_size: once
v_call: TRBV6-1
j_call: TRBJ1-5
d_call: .
cdr3_aa: CAVRRGSDQPQHF
cdr3_nt: TGTGCCGTCCGCCGGGGTTCGGACCAGCCCCAGCATTTT

clone_size: .
v_call: TRBV30
j_call: TRBJ1-5
d_call: .
cdr3_aa: CAWSLQIYNQPQHF
cdr3_nt: TGTGCCTGGAGTTTGCAGATTTACAATCAGCCCCAGCATTTT

clone_size: .
v_call: TRBV6-1
j_call: TRBJ1-6
d_call: .
cdr3_aa: CASSAGNREIPLHF
cdr3_nt: TGTGCCAGCAGTGCGGGCAACCGGGAGATTCCCCTCCACTTT

clone_size: .
v_call: TRBV19
j_call: TRBJ1-5
d_call: .
cdr3_aa: CASSLARALNQPQHF
cdr3_nt: TGTGCCAGTAGTTTGGCCAGGGCGCTCAATCAGCCCCAGCATTTT

clone_size: .
v_call: TRBV5-6
j_call: TRBJ2-7
d_call: .
cdr3_aa: CASSHNTYEQYF
cdr3_nt: TGTGCCAGCAGCCACAACACCTACGAGCAGTACTTC

clone_size: .
v_call: TRBV5-5
j_call: TRBJ2-2
d_call: TRBD2
cdr3_aa: CASSPTSGRFNTGELFF
cdr3_nt: TGTGCCAGCAGCCCGACTAGCGGGAGGTTTAACACCGGGGAGCTGTTTTTT

clone_size: few
v_call: TRBV5-1
j_call: TRBJ1-2
d_call: TRBD1
cdr3_aa: CASSLKGGDYGYTF
cdr3_nt: TGCGCCAGCAGCTTGAAAGGGGGCGACTATGGCTACACCTTC

clone_size: .
v_call: TRBV6-1
j_call: TRBJ1-4
d_call: .
cdr3_aa: CASSEQQAGREKLFF
cdr3_nt: TGTGCCAGCAGTGAACAGCAGGCGGGTAGGGAAAAACTGTTTTTT

clone_size: .
v_call: TRBV5-4
j_call: TRBJ2-6
d_call: TRBD1
cdr3_aa: CASSSGTGRSGANVLTF
cdr3_nt: TGTGCCAGCAGCTCCGGGACAGGGCGCTCTGGGGCCAACGTCCTGACTTTC

clone_size: .
v_call: TRBV5-6
j_call: TRBJ2-7
d_call: .
cdr3_aa: CASSYLGYEQYF
cdr3_nt: TGTGCCAGCAGTTATCTCGGCTACGAGCAGTACTTC

clone_size: .
v_call: TRBV6-6
j_call: TRBJ1-4
d_call: TRBD1
cdr3_aa: CASTEGQGGNEKLFF
cdr3_nt: TGTGCCAGCACCGAAGGACAGGGAGGTAATGAAAAACTGTTTTTT

clone_size: .
v_call: TRBV7-9
j_call: TRBJ1-1
d_call: TRBD1
cdr3_aa: CASSPTGQSEAFF
cdr3_nt: TGTGCCAGCAGCCCGACGGGACAGTCTGAAGCTTTCTTT

clone_size: .
v_call: TRBV15
j_call: TRBJ2-1
d_call: TRBD2
cdr3_aa: CATSRPPIAGVLNEQFF
cdr3_nt: TGTGCCACCAGCAGACCACCAATAGCGGGAGTTCTCAATGAGCAGTTCTTC

clone_size: .
v_call: TRBV7-9
j_call: TRBJ2-5
d_call: .
cdr3_aa: CASSLVSGQETQYF
cdr3_nt: TGTGCCAGCAGCTTAGTCTCGGGTCAAGAGACCCAGTACTTC

clone_size: .
v_call: TRBV19
j_call: TRBJ2-1
d_call: TRBD1
cdr3_aa: CASSIMRQGANNEQFF
cdr3_nt: TGTGCCAGTAGTATAATGAGACAGGGGGCGAACAATGAGCAGTTCTTC

clone_size: .
v_call: TRBV5-1
j_call: TRBJ1-2
d_call: TRBD1
cdr3_aa: CASSGGQEWEGYTF
cdr3_nt: TGCGCCAGCAGCGGGGGACAGGAATGGGAGGGCTACACCTTC

clone_size: .
v_call: TRBV30
j_call: TRBJ1-1
d_call: .
cdr3_aa: CACGRRNTEAFF
cdr3_nt: TGTGCCTGTGGGCGCCGGAACACTGAAGCTTTCTTT

clone_size: .
v_call: TRBV6-4
j_call: TRBJ2-1
d_call: TRBD2
cdr3_aa: CASSARGGADEQFF
cdr3_nt: TGTGCCAGCAGTGCTCGGGGGGGGGCGGATGAGCAGTTCTTC

clone_size: .
v_call: TRBV30
j_call: TRBJ1-4
d_call: TRBD1
cdr3_aa: CAWTIQGMIEKLFF
cdr3_nt: TGTGCCTGGACTATACAGGGGATGATTGAAAAACTGTTTTTT

clone_size: .
v_call: TRBV5-1
j_call: TRBJ2-7
d_call: TRBD1
cdr3_aa: CASSSGQGIHEQYF
cdr3_nt: TGCGCCAGCAGCTCGGGACAGGGGATCCACGAGCAGTACTTC

clone_size: .
v_call: TRBV7-9
j_call: TRBJ2-2
d_call: .
cdr3_aa: CASSLGSYTGELFF
cdr3_nt: TGTGCCAGCAGCTTAGGGAGCTACACCGGGGAGCTGTTTTTT

clone_size: .
v_call: TRBV2
j_call: TRBJ1-5
d_call: .
cdr3_aa: CASSETSGDQPQHF
cdr3_nt: TGTGCCAGCAGTGAAACAAGCGGGGATCAGCCCCAGCATTTT

clone_size: .
v_call: TRBV27
j_call: TRBJ2-3
d_call: TRBD1
cdr3_aa: CASSDRGLVGTDTQYF
cdr3_nt: TGTGCCAGCAGCGACAGGGGATTGGTTGGCACAGATACGCAGTATTTT

clone_size: .
v_call: TRBV5-1
j_call: TRBJ1-6
d_call: TRBD1
cdr3_aa: CASGEGQGRSPLHF
cdr3_nt: TGCGCCAGCGGGGAAGGACAGGGGAGATCACCCCTCCACTTT

clone_size: .
v_call: TRBV19
j_call: TRBJ2-1
d_call: .
cdr3_aa: CASSLGVNEQFF
cdr3_nt: TGTGCCAGTAGTCTCGGGGTCAATGAGCAGTTCTTC

clone_size: .
v_call: TRBV14
j_call: TRBJ2-6
d_call: .
cdr3_aa: CASSSRQEYGPGANVLTF
cdr3_nt: TGTGCCAGCAGCAGTAGACAGGAGTATGGGCCTGGGGCCAACGTCCTGACTTTC

clone_size: .
v_call: TRBV2
j_call: TRBJ2-2
d_call: .
cdr3_aa: CASSWVEPGTGELFF
cdr3_nt: TGTGCCAGCAGTTGGGTGGAGCCCGGCACCGGGGAGCTGTTTTTT

clone_size: .
v_call: TRBV19
j_call: TRBJ1-1
d_call: .
cdr3_aa: CASSIGGNTEAFF
cdr3_nt: TGTGCCAGTAGTATAGGCGGGAACACTGAAGCTTTCTTT

clone_size: .
v_call: TRBV6-5
j_call: TRBJ2-2
d_call: .
cdr3_aa: CASSYSRLGNTGELFF
cdr3_nt: TGTGCCAGCAGTTACTCGCGACTAGGGAACACCGGGGAGCTGTTTTTT

clone_size: .
v_call: TRBV19
j_call: TRBJ2-3
d_call: .
cdr3_aa: CASNGHTSTDTQYF
cdr3_nt: TGTGCCAGTAACGGACATACTAGCACAGATACGCAGTATTTT

clone_size: .
v_call: TRBV7-2
j_call: TRBJ2-5
d_call: TRBD2
cdr3_aa: CASSIAGTSGSSRETQYF
cdr3_nt: TGTGCCAGCAGCATCGCCGGGACTAGCGGGAGTTCGAGAGAGACCCAGTACTTC

clone_size: .
v_call: TRBV11-2
j_call: TRBJ2-7
d_call: .
cdr3_aa: CASSLLVYEQYF
cdr3_nt: TGTGCCAGCAGCTTACTTGTATACGAGCAGTACTTC

clone_size: .
v_call: TRBV9
j_call: TRBJ2-3
d_call: TRBD2
cdr3_aa: CASSARLSGQSTDTQYF
cdr3_nt: TGTGCCAGCAGCGCCCGACTTAGCGGGCAAAGCACAGATACGCAGTATTTT

clone_size: .
v_call: TRBV27
j_call: TRBJ1-1
d_call: .
cdr3_aa: CASSLQGITEAFF
cdr3_nt: TGTGCCAGCAGTTTACAGGGAATCACTGAAGCTTTCTTT

clone_size: .
v_call: TRBV6-6
j_call: TRBJ2-1
d_call: TRBD2
cdr3_aa: CASSGSSGLFHEQFF
cdr3_nt: TGTGCCAGCAGTGGGTCTAGCGGCCTCTTCCATGAGCAGTTCTTC

clone_size: once
v_call: TRBV19
j_call: TRBJ2-7
d_call: .
cdr3_aa: CASSRPGRTYEQYF
cdr3_nt: TGTGCCAGTAGCCGGCCGGGTAGGACCTACGAGCAGTACTTC

clone_size: .
v_call: TRBV5-1
j_call: TRBJ1-2
d_call: .
cdr3_aa: CASSLDRGDINGYTF
cdr3_nt: TGCGCCAGCAGCTTGGATCGGGGGGATATAAATGGCTACACCTTC

clone_size: .
v_call: TRBV5-5
j_call: TRBJ1-5
d_call: .
cdr3_aa: CASQINNQPQHF
cdr3_nt: TGTGCCAGCCAGATTAACAATCAGCCCCAGCATTTT

clone_size: few
v_call: TRBV7-9
j_call: TRBJ2-7
d_call: .
cdr3_aa: CASSSGPTYEQYF
cdr3_nt: TGTGCCAGCAGCTCGGGTCCGACCTACGAGCAGTACTTC

clone_size: once
v_call: TRBV2
j_call: TRBJ1-4
d_call: .
cdr3_aa: CASDQDGRTAGKLFF
cdr3_nt: TGTGCCAGCGACCAGGACGGGAGGACGGCCGGAAAACTGTTTTTT

clone_size: .
v_call: TRBV5-6
j_call: TRBJ2-2
d_call: TRBD1
cdr3_aa: CASNLRDTGTGAGELFF
cdr3_nt: TGTGCCAGCAACCTAAGGGACACGGGGACAGGGGCCGGGGAGCTGTTTTTT

clone_size: .
v_call: TRBV7-6
j_call: TRBJ2-1
d_call: .
cdr3_aa: CASSFNTYNEQFF
cdr3_nt: TGTGCCAGCAGCTTTAACACCTACAATGAGCAGTTCTTC

clone_size: .
v_call: TRBV6-1
j_call: TRBJ1-2
d_call: TRBD1
cdr3_aa: CASSDQGQGGYGYTF
cdr3_nt: TGTGCCAGCAGTGACCAGGGACAGGGGGGCTATGGCTACACCTTC

clone_size: .
v_call: TRBV5-1
j_call: TRBJ2-7
d_call: .
cdr3_aa: CASSPRESQYEQYF
cdr3_nt: TGCGCCAGCAGCCCTCGAGAGTCCCAATACGAGCAGTACTTC

clone_size: .
v_call: TRBV30
j_call: TRBJ2-3
d_call: .
cdr3_aa: CAWTGGIPDTQYF
cdr3_nt: TGTGCCTGGACGGGCGGGATCCCGGATACGCAGTATTTT